Below are 28 T cell receptor beta chains sequenced from a single sample in a study of T-cell memory formation after mild COVID-19. TCRdb passed the 5' RACE reads through MiXCR, listing each CDR3 protein once. The sample shows about 350,000 distinct CDR3 sequences, around 13% of them seen only once. Input material: PBMCs or a T cell subset sorted from them (not recorded which). Receptors were obtained from a man between 18 and 35 years old who had mild COVID-19 (a few samples of this study predate the infection). Cell type and time point are not known.

The V gene is TRBV12-3 or TRBV12-4, the J gene TRBJ2-5; D is unresolved. This CDR3 has 13 residues. Trimming removed 5 bases at V and 4 bases at J, with 11 bases between. Here the CDR3 reads CASSLDSPETQYF. For the CDR3, the DNA is TGTGCCAGCAGTCTTGATTCCCCAGAGACCCAGTACTTC.

This clonotype appeared a few times. This sequence joins TRBV28 and TRBJ1-4; possible D gene TRBD1, 5 bases. Trimming stripped 6 bases from V and 8 bases from J, with 22 bases between. The CDR3 runs to 16 residues. Germline V lookup: CDR1 MDHEN, CDR2 SYDVKM. CDR3 sequence: CASSSQGGGGEEKLFF. DNA of the CDR3: TGTGCCAGCAGCTCCCAGGGAGGTGGGGGGGAAGAAAAACTGTTTTTT. The entire variable domain, with the rest obtained from reference TRBV28 and TRBJ1-4, is as follows: DVKVTQSSRYLVKRTGEKVFLECVQDMDHENMFWYRQDPGLGLRLIYFSYDVKMKEKGDIPEGYSVSREKKERFSLILESASTNQTSMYLCASSSQGGGGEEKLFFGSGTQLSVL.

There are many counts of this clonotype. The chain is built from TRBV12-5 and TRBJ2-3; D is undetermined. Germline assignment: CDR1 LGHNT and CDR2 FRNRAP. V gave up 0 bases and J gave up 0 bases, with 7 bases separating them. CDR3 length: 15 amino acids. The CDR3 protein is CASGLVQSSTDTQYF. The DNA for the CDR3 is TGTGCTAGTGGTTTGGTACAGTCTAGCACAGATACGCAGTATTTT.

The chain carries TRBV7-9 and TRBJ1-1; 7 bases align to TRBD1. Germline values: CDR1 SEHNR, CDR2 FQNEAQ (reference sequence). With 6 bases clipped from V and 1 base from J, the junction kept 5 bases outside the gene matches. The CDR3 loop spans 14 amino acids. CDR3 sequence: CASRPRQGNTEAFF. CDR3 coding DNA: TGTGCCAGCAGACCTCGACAGGGGAACACTGAAGCTTTCTTT.

The V and J genes are TRBV24-1 and TRBJ2-1, with D possibly being TRBD1 (6 bases). CDR1 is KGHDR and CDR2 is SFDVKD in the germline V gene. CDR3 length equals 16 residues. Trimming took 1 base from V and 3 from J, leaving 12 bases between them. The DNA of the CDR3 is TGTGCCACCAGTGATTTTTCAGGACAGAGCTACAATGAGCAGTTCTTC. It encodes CATSDFSGQSYNEQFF.

The chain couples TRBV28 to TRBJ1-2; possibly TRBD1 for D (6 bases). The CDR3 length is 14 residues. Germline CDR1 reads MDHEN; CDR2 reads SYDVKM. Deletions cut 3 bases from V and 7 bases from J, with 15 bases between. CDR3 nucleotide sequence: TGTGCCAGCAGTTTCCACAGGGAGTTTTTTGGCTACACCTTC. As protein: CASSFHREFFGYTF.

The chain couples TRBV4-2 to TRBJ2-3, with TRBD2 matching over 7 bases. The V gene's germline CDR1 is LGHNA and CDR2 YNFKEQ. This CDR3 region has 16 residues. V was pared by 3 bases and J by 4 bases, with 10 bases of the junction left unmatched. The CDR3 loop is CASSQPKAGYPDTQYF. For the CDR3, the DNA is TGTGCCAGCAGCCAGCCGAAAGCGGGGTACCCAGATACGCAGTATTTT.

The table lists this clonotype with a few counts. The chain has TRBV7-2 and TRBJ2-1; 11 bases are shared with TRBD2. Trimming cost V 2 bases and J 2 bases; bases outside gene matches: 2. CDR3 length: 16 residues. The V gene's germline CDR1 is SGHTA and CDR2 FQGNSA. CDR3 bases: TGTGCCAGCAGCTTATATAGCGGGGGGGCCTACAATGAGCAGTTCTTC. This gives the protein CASSLYSGGAYNEQFF. The variable domain in full, with the rest retrieved from reference TRBV7-2 and TRBJ2-1, is GAGVSQSPSNKVTEKGKDVELRCDPISGHTALYWYRQSLGQGLEFLIYFQGNSAPDKSGLPSDRFSAERTGGSVSTLTIQRTQQEDSAVYLCASSLYSGGAYNEQFFGPGTRLTVL.

This clonotype occurred a few times. V and J are TRBV21-1 and TRBJ2-7; no check of the table's D call, TRBD1, against the DNA was made. TRBV21-1 counts as a pseudogene. CDR3 size: 17 residues. The CDR3 is CASSKDAQGRGDYEQYF. CDR3 nucleotides: TGTGCCAGCAGCAAAGACGCGCAGGGTAGAGGGGATTACGAGCAGTACTTC.

This rearrangement joins TRBV6-4 to TRBJ2-1; 8 bases agree with TRBD2. V lost 0 bases, J lost 7 bases, and 8 bases stayed unmatched. CDR3 length: 16 amino acids. Germline loops: CDR1 MRHNA, CDR2 SNTAGT. The CDR3 sequence is CASSDSQRGTSNEQFF. The CDR3 bases are TGTGCCAGCAGTGACTCGCAGCGGGGGACTTCTAATGAGCAGTTCTTC.

The chain has TRBV4-3 and TRBJ2-1; 8 bases match TRBD2. V lost 0 bases, J lost 9 bases, and 13 bases stayed unmatched. Germline V gene data show CDR1 as LGHNA and CDR2 as YSLEER. The CDR3 is 17 residues long. CDR3 bases: TGCGCCAGCAGCCAAGAATACGGGGGGGCCGGGTTAGGTGAGCAGTTCTTC. It yields the protein CASSQEYGGAGLGEQFF.

V gene TRBV2 combines with J gene TRBJ2-3, with no clear D. This CDR3 is 11 amino acids long. Germline V CDR1 and CDR2: SNHLY, FYNNEI. V lost 6 bases and J lost 4, with 5 bases in between. The CDR3 DNA reads TGTGCCAGCAGATGGGCAGATACGCAGTATTTT. Amino acids: CASRWADTQYF.

The chain links TRBV9 to TRBJ2-5, with TRBD2 identical over 7 bases. This CDR3 comprises 14 residues. Germline-derived CDR1 and CDR2 are SGDLS and YYNGEE. V was clipped by 0 bases and J by 5 bases; unmatched bases: 4. CDR3 amino acids: CASSVVGGGETQYF. The CDR3, as DNA: TGTGCCAGCAGCGTAGTCGGCGGGGGTGAGACCCAGTACTTC.

The chain uses TRBV4-3 and TRBJ1-1; D unclear. This CDR3 has 14 amino acids. Germline lookup yields CDR1 LGHNA and CDR2 YSLEER. Trimming removed 0 bases from V and 0 bases from J, with 5 bases in between. As DNA, the CDR3 is TGCGCCAGCAGCCAAGATCGGATGAACACTGAAGCTTTCTTT. It specifies CASSQDRMNTEAFF.

The V call is TRBV20-1, the J call TRBJ2-5, with D uncertain. The CDR3 extends over 11 amino acids. Germline CDR1 DFQATT, CDR2 SNEGSKA (reference sequence). With 3 bases removed from V and 4 bases from J, the gap between germline ends came to 6 bases. Here the CDR3 DNA reads TGCAGTGCTAGTTGGGGAGAGACCCAGTACTTC. It codes for CSASWGETQYF.

This clonotype has a handful of counts. CDR3 in amino acids: CASSLTTGAGETQYF. CDR3 nucleotides: TGTGCCAGCAGCCTTACCACGGGGGCAGGGGAGACCCAGTACTTC. This chain links TRBV7-9 with TRBJ2-5; the D call may be TRBD1 or TRBD2 (6 bases each). CDR3 length: 15 residues. V was clipped by 5 bases and J by 5 bases, with 18 bases between them. Germline V gives CDR1 SEHNR, CDR2 FQNEAQ (reference sequence).

This clonotype was detected many times. The CDR3 region has the DNA TGTGCCAGCTCAACCGGGACAGGAGCCGTTTACGAGCAGTACGTC. It yields the protein CASSTGTGAVYEQYV. The chain combines TRBV18 with TRBJ2-7; 8 bases fit TRBD1. The trim removed 5 bases at V and 4 bases at J, leaving 10 bases unmatched. Per germline, CDR1 KGHSH and CDR2 LQKENI. The length of the CDR3 is 15 residues.

The chain recombines TRBV30 with TRBJ2-1, with 8 bases identical to TRBD2. Germline V lookup: CDR1 GTSNPN, CDR2 SVGIG (reference sequence). J was trimmed by 3 bases and V by 4 bases; bases with no gene match: 5. CDR3 size: 14 residues. The CDR3 DNA reads TGTGCCTGGAACGGCGGGGGGAACTACAATGAGCAGTTCTTC. Its protein product is CAWNGGGNYNEQFF.

This clonotype was observed a handful of times. The chain couples TRBV15 to TRBJ2-3, with 8 bases lining up with TRBD1. Germline CDR1 and CDR2: LNHNV and YYDKDF (reference sequence). V gave up 7 bases and J gave up 4 bases; unmatched junction bases: 7. CDR3 length equals 14 residues. The CDR3 nucleotides are TGTGCCACCACTCGGGACAGGCGGCCAGATACGCAGTATTTT. Translating gives CATTRDRRPDTQYF.

This chain uses TRBV24-1 with TRBJ2-6; D gene unclear. CDR3 length equals 14 residues. Germline V gives CDR1 KGHDR, CDR2 SFDVKD. Trimming stripped 4 bases from V and 4 bases from J, with 7 bases between. This CDR3 reads CATSDGRGANVLTF. The CDR3 bases are TGTGCCACCAGTGACGGGCGGGGGGCCAACGTCCTGACTTTC.

This clonotype turned up a few times. The CDR3: CASGPRGEVYGYTF. The CDR3 DNA is TGTGCTAGTGGTCCAAGGGGCGAAGTCTATGGCTACACCTTC. The chain carries TRBV12-5 and TRBJ1-2, with D maybe TRBD1 (5 bases). In germline, CDR1 is LGHNT, CDR2 FRNRAP. CDR3 length: 14 residues. V shed 5 bases and J shed 4 bases, with 14 bases lying between them.

The chain recombines TRBV19 with TRBJ2-1, with D possibly being TRBD2 (5 bases). The V and J ends lost 2 bases and 9 bases respectively, with 11 bases between them. Germline CDR1 reads LNHDA; CDR2 reads SQIVND (reference sequence). CDR3 length: 13 amino acids. The CDR3 region is CASSIRSGSEQFF. The CDR3 DNA reads as TGTGCCAGTAGTATACGTAGTGGGAGTGAGCAGTTCTTC.

This rearrangement joins TRBV5-1 to TRBJ2-5, with D perhaps matching TRBD2 (5 bases). CDR3 length equals 16 residues. The ends were cut back, 1 base at V and 0 bases at J, with 13 bases in the middle. The germline gives CDR1 SGHRS, CDR2 YFSETQ. The CDR3 region is CASSLMGAANQETQYF. The CDR3 nucleotides are TGCGCCAGCAGCTTGATGGGAGCCGCAAACCAAGAGACCCAGTACTTC. The whole variable domain, filled in from reference TRBV5-1 and TRBJ2-5, reads KAGVTQTPRYLIKTRGQQVTLSCSPISGHRSVSWYQQTPGQGLQFLFEYFSETQRNKGNFPGRFSGRQFSNSRSEMNVSTLELGDSALYLCASSLMGAANQETQYFGPGTRLLVL.

This clonotype was picked up many times. J is TRBJ2-3 and V is TRBV4-3; weak D call: TRBD2 (6 bases). There are 15 residues in the CDR3. CDR1 LGHNA and CDR2 YSLEER come from the germline V gene. V was clipped by 1 base and J by 1 base, with 9 bases between them. The CDR3 sequence: CASSQGGARTDTQYF. The CDR3 bases are TGCGCCAGCAGCCAAGGCGGGGCCCGCACAGATACGCAGTATTTT.

The table lists this clonotype with many counts. The chain has TRBV10-3 and TRBJ1-2, with unresolved D. The CDR3 is 15 residues long. Germline assignment: CDR1 ENHRY and CDR2 SYGVKD. Trimming shortened V by 2 bases and J by 6 bases, and 16 bases separated the two germline ends. The CDR3 protein is CAISEPAGVSDGYTF. CDR3 nucleotides: TGTGCCATCAGTGAGCCGGCCGGGGTGTCGGATGGCTACACCTTC.

The chain is built from TRBV7-2 and TRBJ1-1; unclear D gene. V gave up 7 bases and J gave up 3 bases, with 12 bases separating them. This CDR3 has 13 residues. Per the germline V gene, CDR1 is SGHTA and CDR2 is FQGNSA. In nucleotides, the CDR3 is TGTGCCAGCACCTTTCGGAGGCACACTGAAGCTTTCTTT. Its protein product is CASTFRRHTEAFF.

This clonotype was seen more than once but under ten times. The junction shows a germline mismatch at one end, possibly a read error. This chain joins TRBV29-1 and TRBJ1-1; weak D call: TRBD1 (6 bases). Germline-derived CDR1 and CDR2 are SQVTM and ANQGSEA. The CDR3 consists of 13 residues. This CDR3 is CRVGRGTDTEAFF. Written as DNA, the CDR3 is TGCAGGGTTGGTAGGGGGACGGACACTGAAGCTTTCTTT.

The CDR3 DNA is TGCGCCAGCAAGCCAGGACAGGCTAACGCAGATACGCAGTATTTT. The encoded protein is CASKPGQANADTQYF. The chain links TRBV5-1 to TRBJ2-3; 7 bases fit TRBD1. Germline CDR1 and CDR2: SGHRS and YFSETQ. V dropped 6 bases and J dropped 4; count of bases not matched to a gene: 11. This CDR3 is 15 amino acids long.